Listed below are T cell receptor beta chains from one sample, sequenced in a study of blood T cell repertoires in COVID-19. The table came from immunoSEQ multiplex PCR; TCRdb's copy has only in-frame clones and leaves some out. The sample includes a few hundred thousand clones, 89% of them seen just once. What was sequenced was peripheral blood. The receptors originated from a woman in her twenties or thirties with COVID-19, enrolled during active disease. The CDR3 runs from the conserved cysteine through the conserved F or W. Each record gives: V gene, J gene, CDR3 protein.

v_gene: TRBV4-1; j_gene: TRBJ1-5; CDR3aa: CASSQPRDRGSNQPQHF
v_gene: TRBV6-1; j_gene: TRBJ1-6; CDR3aa: CASSDYGGFSSYNSPLHF
v_gene: TRBV5-6; j_gene: TRBJ1-1; CDR3aa: CASSLVGGSNTEAFF
v_gene: TRBV28; j_gene: TRBJ2-1; CDR3aa: CASSGPPWFF
v_gene: TRBV27; j_gene: TRBJ1-2; CDR3aa: CASSFLQGAGYTF
v_gene: TRBV6-5; j_gene: TRBJ2-1; CDR3aa: CASISRQGANEQFF
v_gene: TRBV7-2; j_gene: TRBJ1-2; CDR3aa: CASSLKGDYGYTF
v_gene: TRBV28; j_gene: TRBJ2-2; CDR3aa: CASNPTYGRAGELFF
v_gene: TRBV20-1; j_gene: TRBJ1-6; CDR3aa: CSATASRSLHF
v_gene: TRBV5-6; j_gene: TRBJ1-2; CDR3aa: CASSRGLNYGYTF
v_gene: TRBV6-2/TRBV6-3; j_gene: TRBJ2-1; CDR3aa: CASSSPLAGGREQFF
v_gene: TRBV7-6; j_gene: TRBJ2-1; CDR3aa: CASSAHGGQFF
v_gene: TRBV4-1; j_gene: TRBJ2-1; CDR3aa: CASSLSTGYNNEQFF
v_gene: TRBV25-1; j_gene: TRBJ1-2; CDR3aa: CASSEKGESGESTF
v_gene: TRBV6-1; j_gene: TRBJ1-2; CDR3aa: CASSGADREGYGYTF
v_gene: TRBV5-4; j_gene: TRBJ1-6; CDR3aa: CASSWDRERYSPLHF
v_gene: TRBV19; j_gene: TRBJ2-1; CDR3aa: CASQNPGAPSSYNEQFF
v_gene: TRBV6-4; j_gene: TRBJ2-2; CDR3aa: CASSELRASGELFF
v_gene: TRBV6-5; j_gene: TRBJ1-1; CDR3aa: CASSYRPQGDTEAFF
v_gene: TRBV19; j_gene: TRBJ2-7; CDR3aa: CASSIGTGGYEQYF
v_gene: TRBV6-6; j_gene: TRBJ1-2; CDR3aa: CASSHRGSYGYTF
v_gene: TRBV5-1; j_gene: TRBJ2-5; CDR3aa: CASSLGAGAEETQYF